The rows below give T cell receptor beta chains drawn from one sample of a study of PD-1 blockade in classical Hodgkin lymphoma. Some clones are missing from TCRdb's copy, which holds only in-frame ones; the method was immunoSEQ multiplex PCR. The sample includes around 25,000 clones, roughly 80% seen only once; the top ten take around 3%. Sequencing was performed on CD4+ T cells from blood, taken before the fourth cycle of nivolumab. Receptors were obtained from a human donor with classical Hodgkin lymphoma. Both conserved end residues are part of each CDR3. D genes are given only for firm matches. Not all rows give a size; the values are once, few, many and, for expanded clones, a class.

>-|14|TRBJ2-3|-|TRBV7-7
TGTGCTAGCAGCTTAAACCCGGGCACAGATACGCAGTATTTT
CASSLNPGTDTQYF
>-|14|TRBJ1-3|-|TRBV18
TGTGCCAGCTCAGGGACGGACTCTGGAAACACCATATATTTT
CASSGTDSGNTIYF
>once|14|TRBJ1-1|-|TRBV6-5
TGTGCCAGCAGTTACTCCTACAGCTACACTGAAGCTTTCTTT
CASSYSYSYTEAFF
>few|15|TRBJ1-1|-|TRBV7-9
TGTGCCAGCAGCCGAGGTTCTACGGCGAACACTGAAGCTTTCTTT
CASSRGSTANTEAFF
>-|15|TRBJ1-1|-|TRBV28
TGTGCCAGCAGTTTATTGGGGGCAGGGAACACTGAAGCTTTCTTT
CASSLLGAGNTEAFF
>-|14|TRBJ2-7|TRBD2|TRBV4-3
TGCGCCAGCAGCCCCCTAGCGGGGAGAAACGAGCAGTACTTC
CASSPLAGRNEQYF
>few|10|TRBJ1-1|-|TRBV20-1
TGCAGTGCTACATACCCATCGGCTTTCTTT
CSATYPSAFF
>-|16|TRBJ2-7|TRBD1|TRBV4-2
TGTGCCAGCAGCCGCTCGACAGGGACCAACTCCTACGAGCAGTACTTC
CASSRSTGTNSYEQYF
>-|12|TRBJ2-5|TRBD2|TRBV29-1
TGCAGCGTTGTAGCGGGGTCGGAGACCCAGTACTTC
CSVVAGSETQYF
>-|17|TRBJ2-1|TRBD2|TRBV7-8
TGTGCCAGCAGCTGGGGGACTAGCGGGGGAGCCTACAATGAGCAGTTCTTC
CASSWGTSGGAYNEQFF
>-|17|TRBJ2-5|-|TRBV7-2
TGTGCCAGCAGCCGGACCGGGCCTCAGGGAGTTGCAGAGACCCAGTACTTC
CASSRTGPQGVAETQYF
>-|14|TRBJ2-7|-|TRBV11-2
TGTGCCAGCAGCTTTAGCCCCGCCTCCTACGAGCAGTACTTC
CASSFSPASYEQYF
>-|15|TRBJ1-5|-|TRBV18
TGTGCCAGCTCTCTAGTAGGGTTGAGCAATCAGCCCCAGCATTTT
CASSLVGLSNQPQHF
>-|18|TRBJ2-3|TRBD2|TRBV4-3
TGCGCCAGCAGCCAAGGCGGAGTAGCGGGGGGGTTCAAATATACGCAGTATTTT
CASSQGGVAGGFKYTQYF
>-|15|TRBJ2-7|TRBD1|TRBV2
TGTGCCAGCAGTGGTCGGGGACAGAACCCCTACGAGCAGTACTTC
CASSGRGQNPYEQYF
>-|13|TRBJ2-4|-|TRBV5-6
TGTGCCAGCAGGGGACTCGGGGCAAACATTCAGTACTTC
CASRGLGANIQYF
>once|13|TRBJ1-2|-|TRBV29-1
TGCAGCGTCAACAGGGACTTGAACTATGGCTACACCTTC
CSVNRDLNYGYTF
>-|16|TRBJ1-2|-|TRBV4-3
TGCGCCAGCAGCCGAGAAGCGGGGAATTCTAACTATGGCTACACCTTC
CASSREAGNSNYGYTF
>-|13|TRBJ2-3|TRBD1|TRBV19
TGTGCCAGCCGGGACAGGGGTGCAGATACGCAGTATTTT
CASRDRGADTQYF
>-|12|TRBJ2-5|-|TRBV5-1
TGCGCCAGCAGCCGACTCCAAGAGACCCAGTACTTC
CASSRLQETQYF
>-|15|TRBJ1-4|-|TRBV19
TGTGCCAGTAGTATAAGTCCGGGCTATAATGAAAAACTGTTTTTT
CASSISPGYNEKLFF
>-|15|TRBJ1-1|-|TRBV14
TGTGCCAGCAGCCAGTACGGGGGGCGGGGCACTGAAGCTTTCTTT
CASSQYGGRGTEAFF
>-|15|TRBJ2-7|-|TRBV6-1
TGTGCCAGCAGTGAAACCCCCACGGATTCCTACGAGCAGTACTTC
CASSETPTDSYEQYF
>-|14|TRBJ2-5|TRBD1|TRBV2
TGTGCCAGCGAGGGGGACAGAAAGAGAGAGACCCAGTACTTC
CASEGDRKRETQYF
>-|17|TRBJ2-5|TRBD1|TRBV11-2
TGTGCCAGCAGCCAACACCCCGGACAGGGAGTTTCGGAGACCCAGTACTTC
CASSQHPGQGVSETQYF
>-|14|TRBJ2-3|TRBD1|TRBV2
TGTGCCAGCAGCAGGGACAGGAGCACAGATACGCAGTATTTT
CASSRDRSTDTQYF
>-|11|TRBJ2-3|-|TRBV11-3
TGTGCCAGCAGCCCGCATCATACGCAGTATTTT
CASSPHHTQYF
>-|16|TRBJ1-5|TRBD1|TRBV6-6
TGTGCCAGCAGTTCCCCAGGGGGCGGCGACAATCAGCCCCAGCATTTT
CASSSPGGGDNQPQHF
>-|13|TRBJ1-2|TRBD1|TRBV12-5
TGTGCTAGTGGACAGACAGGGTCCTATGGCTACACCTTC
CASGQTGSYGYTF
>once|15|TRBJ2-5|TRBD1|TRBV15
TGTGCCACCAGCAGGGGGACAGGGCGGCGAGAGACCCAGTACTTC
CATSRGTGRRETQYF
>few|16|TRBJ1-2|TRBD1|TRBV5-1
TGCGCCAGCAGCTCCGGGACAGGGGGCGCCACCTATGGCTACACCTTC
CASSSGTGGATYGYTF
>few|14|TRBJ2-1|TRBD1|TRBV7-2
TGTGCCAGCAGCCCGGGACAGACCTACAATGAGCAGTTCTTC
CASSPGQTYNEQFF
>-|13|TRBJ1-2|-|TRBV11-3
TGTGCCAGCAGCCCCTTACAGGGCTATGGCTACACCTTC
CASSPLQGYGYTF
>few|15|TRBJ1-5|TRBD1|TRBV19
TGTGCCAGTAGTGGTATACAGGGGGCAAATCAGCCCCAGCATTTT
CASSGIQGANQPQHF
>-|13|TRBJ2-3|-|TRBV27
TGTGCCAGCAGTTTAAGGGGGATAGATACGCAGTATTTT
CASSLRGIDTQYF
>few|12|TRBJ1-6|-|TRBV10-3
TGTGCCGCAGGACATTCTAATTCACCCCTCCACTTT
CAAGHSNSPLHF
>-|14|TRBJ2-3|TRBD1|TRBV29-1
TGCAGCGTTGAAGATTGGGACAGGGAGGATACGCAGTATTTT
CSVEDWDREDTQYF
>-|15|TRBJ1-1|-|TRBV4-1
TGCGCCAGCAGCCAAGATGGTCGGTTGAACACTGAAGCTTTCTTT
CASSQDGRLNTEAFF
>-|15|TRBJ1-3|-|TRBV18
TGTGCCAGCTCACCTAACTTACACTCTGGAAACACCATATATTTT
CASSPNLHSGNTIYF
>-|15|TRBJ1-5|-|TRBV5-8
TGTGCCAGCAGCTTGGGTTGGCAGTACAATCAGCCCCAGCATTTT
CASSLGWQYNQPQHF
>-|15|TRBJ1-5|-|TRBV27
TGTGCCAGCGGGGCGGGCCCCCGTGGGGATCAGCCCCAGCATTTT
CASGAGPRGDQPQHF
>-|17|TRBJ2-3|TRBD1|TRBV5-1
TGCGCCAGCAGCTTGGTCCGGACAGGGGGCATAGCAGATACGCAGTATTTT
CASSLVRTGGIADTQYF
>-|13|TRBJ1-4|-|TRBV4-3
TGCGCCAGCAGCCAAGGACGGGGTGAAAAACTGTTTTTT
CASSQGRGEKLFF
>-|13|TRBJ1-2|-|TRBV2
TGTGCCAGCAGTCTCGGGCCAAACTATGGCTACACCTTC
CASSLGPNYGYTF
>-|15|TRBJ2-3|-|TRBV5-1
TGCGCCAGCAGCAAGGACGGGGGGCAGGCAGATACGCAGTATTTT
CASSKDGGQADTQYF
>-|16|TRBJ2-3|TRBD1|TRBV23-1
TGCGCCAGCATCTCACGGACAGGGAGAGAAACAGATACGCAGTATTTT
CASISRTGRETDTQYF
>-|16|TRBJ2-1|TRBD2|TRBV6-5
TGTGCCAGCAGTTACTCGGCTAGCGGGGGCACCAATGAGCAGTTCTTC
CASSYSASGGTNEQFF
>-|13|TRBJ2-5|-|TRBV9
TGTGCCAGCGCCCAAGGGGTTGGAGAGACCCAGTACTTC
CASAQGVGETQYF
>once|14|TRBJ1-4|-|TRBV7-2
TGTGCCAGCAGCTTGGACGGAAATAATGAAAAACTGTTTTTT
CASSLDGNNEKLFF
>-|17|TRBJ1-3|-|TRBV5-1
TGCGCCAGCAGAATTGGGAACACGGCTGGCTCTGGAAACACCATATATTTT
CASRIGNTAGSGNTIYF
>few|14|TRBJ1-1|TRBD1|TRBV6-5
TGTGCCAGCAGGATAACAGGGGTGAACACTGAAGCTTTCTTT
CASRITGVNTEAFF
>-|14|TRBJ1-1|-|TRBV2
TGTGCCAGCAGTGGAAGACAGGCGAACACTGAAGCTTTCTTT
CASSGRQANTEAFF
>-|17|TRBJ2-1|TRBD2|TRBV18
TGTGCCAGCTCACCACCGATGACTAGCGGGGGGAGGAATGAGCAGTTCTTC
CASSPPMTSGGRNEQFF
>-|15|TRBJ2-6|-|TRBV5-6
TGTGCCAGCAGCTTCTGGGGATCTGGGGCCAACGTCCTGACTTTC
CASSFWGSGANVLTF
>once|14|TRBJ1-3|-|TRBV5-8
TGTGCCAGCAGTAGACATGTATCCGGAAACACCATATATTTT
CASSRHVSGNTIYF
>-|14|TRBJ1-2|-|TRBV19
TGTGCCAGTAGTCCCCGGACAGCCAACTATGGCTACACCTTC
CASSPRTANYGYTF
>-|14|TRBJ2-3|-|TRBV4-2
TGTGCCAGCAGCCAAGGGCTACCCGGCGATACGCAGTATTTT
CASSQGLPGDTQYF
>-|13|TRBJ1-2|-|TRBV7-2
TGTGCCAGCAGCGAGGGACGGCTATATGGCTACACCTTC
CASSEGRLYGYTF
>-|14|TRBJ1-6|-|TRBV28
TGTGCCAGCAGTTTTTCAGGGTTTAATTCACCCCTCCACTTT
CASSFSGFNSPLHF